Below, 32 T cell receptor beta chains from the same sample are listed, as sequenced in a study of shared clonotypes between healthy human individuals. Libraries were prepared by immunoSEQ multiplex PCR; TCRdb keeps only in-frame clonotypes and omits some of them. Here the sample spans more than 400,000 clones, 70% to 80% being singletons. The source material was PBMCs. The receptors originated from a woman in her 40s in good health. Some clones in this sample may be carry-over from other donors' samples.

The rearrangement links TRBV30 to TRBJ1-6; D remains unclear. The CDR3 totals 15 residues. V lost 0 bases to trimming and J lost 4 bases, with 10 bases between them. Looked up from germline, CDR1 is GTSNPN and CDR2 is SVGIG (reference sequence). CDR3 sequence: CAWSVRPGYNSPLHF. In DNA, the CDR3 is TGTGCCTGGAGTGTACGGCCAGGATATAATTCACCCCTCCACTTT.

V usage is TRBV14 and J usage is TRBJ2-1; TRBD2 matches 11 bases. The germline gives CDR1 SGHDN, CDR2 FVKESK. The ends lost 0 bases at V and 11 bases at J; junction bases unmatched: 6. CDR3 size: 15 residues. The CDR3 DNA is TGTGCCAGCAGCCAAGAAGTGGGACTAGCGGCAAAGCAGTTCTTC. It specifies CASSQEVGLAAKQFF.

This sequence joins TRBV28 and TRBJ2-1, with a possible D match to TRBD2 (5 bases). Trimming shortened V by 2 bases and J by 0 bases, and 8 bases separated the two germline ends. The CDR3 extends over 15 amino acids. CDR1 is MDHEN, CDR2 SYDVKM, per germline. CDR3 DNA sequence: TGTGCCAGCAGTTTAACGGGGAGCTCCTACAATGAGCAGTTCTTC. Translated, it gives CASSLTGSSYNEQFF.

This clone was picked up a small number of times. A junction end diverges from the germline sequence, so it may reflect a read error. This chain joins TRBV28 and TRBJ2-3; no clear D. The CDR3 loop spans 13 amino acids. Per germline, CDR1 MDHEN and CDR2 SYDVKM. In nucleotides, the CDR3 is TGTGCCAGCAGTTCCCCGGACGGAGATAAGCAGTATTTT. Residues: CASSSPDGDKQYF.

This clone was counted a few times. This CDR3 reads CASSQAKANHQFF. CDR3 sequence (DNA): TGTGCCAGCAGCCAAGCGAAAGCCAATCATCAGTTCTTC. The chain is built from TRBV14 and TRBJ2-1; D is ambiguous. CDR1 is SGHDN, CDR2 FVKESK, per germline. The CDR3 contains 13 residues. The germline V and J ends were trimmed by 1 base and 13 bases, with 14 bases remaining between them. The full variable domain, with the rest looked up from reference TRBV14 and TRBJ2-1, is EAGVTQFPSHSVIEKGQTVTLRCDPISGHDNLYWYRRVMGKEIKFLLHFVKESKQDESGMPNNRFLAERTGGTYSTLKVQPAELEDSGVYFCASSQAKANHQFFGPGTRLTVL.

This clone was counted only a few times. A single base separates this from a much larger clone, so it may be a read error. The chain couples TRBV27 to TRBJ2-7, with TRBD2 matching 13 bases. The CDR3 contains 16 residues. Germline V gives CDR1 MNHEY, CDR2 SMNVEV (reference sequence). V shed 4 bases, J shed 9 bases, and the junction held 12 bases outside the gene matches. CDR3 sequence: CASSSKLAGGPGVQYF. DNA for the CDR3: TGTGCCAGCAGTTCGAAACTAGCGGGAGGGCCGGGTGTGCAGTACTTC.

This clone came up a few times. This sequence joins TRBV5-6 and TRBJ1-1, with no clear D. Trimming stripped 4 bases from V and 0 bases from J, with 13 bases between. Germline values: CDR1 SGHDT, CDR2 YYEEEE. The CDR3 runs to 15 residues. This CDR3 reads CASSVTGAMNTEAFF. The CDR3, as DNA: TGTGCCAGCAGCGTGACGGGTGCCATGAACACTGAAGCTTTCTTT.

Here the CDR3 reads CASSSRQGGYNEQFF. The CDR3 DNA sequence: TGTGCCAGCAGCTCGAGACAGGGGGGGTACAATGAGCAGTTCTTC. The chain employs TRBV7-8 and TRBJ2-1, with TRBD1 identical over 9 bases. CDR1 is SGHVS and CDR2 is FQNEAQ in the germline V gene. Trimming at V came to 4 bases and at J to 4 bases, leaving 5 bases not matched to a gene. CDR3 length equals 15 residues.

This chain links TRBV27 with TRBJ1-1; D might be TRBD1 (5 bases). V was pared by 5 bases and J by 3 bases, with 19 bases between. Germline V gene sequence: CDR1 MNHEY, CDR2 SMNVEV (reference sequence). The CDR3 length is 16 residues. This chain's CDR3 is CASSRVLGGSDTEAFF. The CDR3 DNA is TGTGCCAGCAGTAGGGTTTTGGGGGGATCGGACACTGAAGCTTTCTTT.

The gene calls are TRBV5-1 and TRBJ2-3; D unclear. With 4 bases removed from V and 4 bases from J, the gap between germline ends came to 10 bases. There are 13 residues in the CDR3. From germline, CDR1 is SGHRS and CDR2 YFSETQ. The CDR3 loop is CASSPGFADTQYF. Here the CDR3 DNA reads TGCGCCAGCAGCCCCGGATTCGCAGATACGCAGTATTTT.

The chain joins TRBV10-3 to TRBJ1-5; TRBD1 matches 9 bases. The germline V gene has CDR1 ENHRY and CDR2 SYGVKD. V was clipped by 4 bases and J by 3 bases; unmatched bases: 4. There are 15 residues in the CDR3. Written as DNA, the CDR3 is TGTGCCATCAGTGGCGGACAGGGGAACAATCAGCCCCAGCATTTT. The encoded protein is CAISGGQGNNQPQHF.

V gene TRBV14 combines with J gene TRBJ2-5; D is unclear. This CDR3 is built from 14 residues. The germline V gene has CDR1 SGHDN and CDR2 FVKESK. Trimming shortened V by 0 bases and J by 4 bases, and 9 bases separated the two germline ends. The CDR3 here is CASSQEPVGETQYF. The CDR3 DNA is TGTGCCAGCAGCCAAGAACCGGTGGGAGAGACCCAGTACTTC.

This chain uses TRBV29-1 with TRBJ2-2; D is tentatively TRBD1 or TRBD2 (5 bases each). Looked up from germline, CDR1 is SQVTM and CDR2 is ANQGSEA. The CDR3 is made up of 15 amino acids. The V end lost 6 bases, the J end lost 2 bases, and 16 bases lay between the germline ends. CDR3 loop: CSVDSAGRNTGELFF. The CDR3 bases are TGCAGCGTCGATAGCGCAGGGAGAAACACCGGGGAGCTGTTTTTT.

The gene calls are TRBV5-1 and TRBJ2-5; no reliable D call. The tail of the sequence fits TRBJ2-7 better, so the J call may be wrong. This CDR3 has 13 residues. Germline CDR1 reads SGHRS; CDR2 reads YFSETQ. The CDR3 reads CASSLEPSGEQYF. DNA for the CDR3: TGCGCCAGCAGCTTGGAGCCATCCGGCGAGCAGTACTTC.

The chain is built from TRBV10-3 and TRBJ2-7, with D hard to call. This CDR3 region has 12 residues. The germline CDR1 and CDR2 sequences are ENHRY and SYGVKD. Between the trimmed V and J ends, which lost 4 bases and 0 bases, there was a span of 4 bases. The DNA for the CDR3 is TGTGCCATCAGTGTGCTCTCCTACGAGCAGTACTTC. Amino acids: CAISVLSYEQYF.

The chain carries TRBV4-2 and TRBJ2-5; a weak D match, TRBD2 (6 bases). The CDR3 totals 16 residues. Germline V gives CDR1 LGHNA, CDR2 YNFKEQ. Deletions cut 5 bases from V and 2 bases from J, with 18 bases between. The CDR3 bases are TGTGCCAGCAGCTTGGACGGCGGGATGGGGCAAGAGACCCAGTACTTC. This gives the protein CASSLDGGMGQETQYF.

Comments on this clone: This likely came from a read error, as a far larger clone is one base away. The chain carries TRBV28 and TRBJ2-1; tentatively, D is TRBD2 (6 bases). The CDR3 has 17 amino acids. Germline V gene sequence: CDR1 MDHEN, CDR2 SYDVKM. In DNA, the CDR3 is TGTGCCAGCAGTTTACCCCCCGGGGGAAGCTCCTACAATGGGCAGTTCTTC. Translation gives CASSLPPGGSSYNGQFF.

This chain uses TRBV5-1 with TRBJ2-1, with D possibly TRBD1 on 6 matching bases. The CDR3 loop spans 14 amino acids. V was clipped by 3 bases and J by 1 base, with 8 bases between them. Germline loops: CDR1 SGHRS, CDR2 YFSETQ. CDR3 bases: TGCGCCAGCAGCTCCGGGACATCCTACAATGAGCAGTTCTTC. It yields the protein CASSSGTSYNEQFF.

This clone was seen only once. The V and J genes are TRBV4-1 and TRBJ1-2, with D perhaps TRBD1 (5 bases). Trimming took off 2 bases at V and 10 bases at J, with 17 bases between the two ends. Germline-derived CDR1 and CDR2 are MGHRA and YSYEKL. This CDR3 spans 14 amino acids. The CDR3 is CASSQPPGRGDYTF. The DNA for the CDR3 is TGCGCCAGCAGCCAACCCCCAGGTAGAGGGGACTACACCTTC.

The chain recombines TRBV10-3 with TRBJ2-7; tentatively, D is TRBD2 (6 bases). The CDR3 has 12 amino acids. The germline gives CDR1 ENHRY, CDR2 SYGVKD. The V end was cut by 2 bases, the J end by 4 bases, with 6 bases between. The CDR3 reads CAISEGRYEQYF. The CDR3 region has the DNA TGTGCCATCAGTGAGGGGAGGTACGAGCAGTACTTC.

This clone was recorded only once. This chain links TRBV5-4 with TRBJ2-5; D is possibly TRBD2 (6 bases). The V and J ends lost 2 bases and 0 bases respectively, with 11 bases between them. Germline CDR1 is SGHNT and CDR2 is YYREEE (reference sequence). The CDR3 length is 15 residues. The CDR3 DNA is TGTGCCAGCAGCTTTGGGGGGATGTACCAAGAGACCCAGTACTTC. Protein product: CASSFGGMYQETQYF.

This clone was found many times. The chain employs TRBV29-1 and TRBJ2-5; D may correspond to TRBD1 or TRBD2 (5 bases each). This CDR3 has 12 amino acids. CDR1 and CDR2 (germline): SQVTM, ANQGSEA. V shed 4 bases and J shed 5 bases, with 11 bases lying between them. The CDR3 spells CSVGRGRETQYF. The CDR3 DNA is TGCAGCGTTGGTCGGGGCAGGGAGACCCAGTACTTC.

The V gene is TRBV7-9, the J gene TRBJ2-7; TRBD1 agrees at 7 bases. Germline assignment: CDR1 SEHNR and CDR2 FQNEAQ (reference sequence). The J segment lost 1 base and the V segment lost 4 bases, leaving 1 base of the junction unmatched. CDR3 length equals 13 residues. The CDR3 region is CASSWGQSYEQYF. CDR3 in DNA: TGTGCCAGCAGCTGGGGACAGTCCTACGAGCAGTACTTC.

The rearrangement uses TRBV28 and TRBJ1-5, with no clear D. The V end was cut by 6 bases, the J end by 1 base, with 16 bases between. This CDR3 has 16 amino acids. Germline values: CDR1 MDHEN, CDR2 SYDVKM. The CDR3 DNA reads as TGTGCCAGCAGCCTGCGGCGCGGGCAGAGCAATCAGCCCCAGCATTTT. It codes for CASSLRRGQSNQPQHF.

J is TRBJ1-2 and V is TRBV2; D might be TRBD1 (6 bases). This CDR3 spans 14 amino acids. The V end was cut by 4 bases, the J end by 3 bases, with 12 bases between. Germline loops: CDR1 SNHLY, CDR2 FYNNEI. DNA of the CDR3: TGTGCCAGCAGTGCGGGGGGGCTGGACTATGGCTACACCTTC. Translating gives CASSAGGLDYGYTF.

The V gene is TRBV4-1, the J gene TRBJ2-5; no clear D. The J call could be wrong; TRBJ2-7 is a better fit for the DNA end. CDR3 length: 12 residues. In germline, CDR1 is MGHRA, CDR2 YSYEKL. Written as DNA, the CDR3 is TGCGCCAGCAGCCCTGACAACTACGAGCAGTACTTC. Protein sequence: CASSPDNYEQYF.

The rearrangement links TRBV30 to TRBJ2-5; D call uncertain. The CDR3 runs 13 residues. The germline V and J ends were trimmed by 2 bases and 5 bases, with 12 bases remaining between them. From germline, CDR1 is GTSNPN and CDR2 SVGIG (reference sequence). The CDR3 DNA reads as TGTGCCTGGAGTACGAAACGTTGGGAGACCCAGTACTTC. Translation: CAWSTKRWETQYF.

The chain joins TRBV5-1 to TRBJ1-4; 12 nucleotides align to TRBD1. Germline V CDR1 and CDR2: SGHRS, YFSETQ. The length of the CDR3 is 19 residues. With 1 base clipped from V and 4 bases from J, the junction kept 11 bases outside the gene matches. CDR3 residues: CASSLSPGQGATGNEKLFF. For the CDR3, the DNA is TGCGCCAGCAGCTTGAGCCCGGGACAGGGGGCTACGGGTAATGAAAAACTGTTTTTT.

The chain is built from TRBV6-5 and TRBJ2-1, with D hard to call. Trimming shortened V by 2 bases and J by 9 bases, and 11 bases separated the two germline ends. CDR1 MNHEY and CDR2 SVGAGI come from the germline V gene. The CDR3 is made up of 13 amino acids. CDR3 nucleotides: TGTGCCAGCAGTTACGGAGTAGGTCCTGAGCAGTTCTTC. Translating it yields CASSYGVGPEQFF.

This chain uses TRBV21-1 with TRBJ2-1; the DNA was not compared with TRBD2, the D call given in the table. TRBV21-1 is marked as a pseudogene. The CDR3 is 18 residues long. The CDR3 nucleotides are TGTGCCAGCAGCAAAATTTACCCGACTAGCGGCTCCTACAATGAGCAGTTCTTC. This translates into CASSKIYPTSGSYNEQFF.

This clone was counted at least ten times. CDR3 in DNA: TGTGCCAGCAGTTCCCCCGGGGCTAGCGGTAACGAGCAGTACTTC. Encoded protein: CASSSPGASGNEQYF. The rearrangement links TRBV28 to TRBJ2-7; 7 nucleotides agree with TRBD2. J was trimmed by 5 bases and V by 4 bases; bases with no gene match: 11. The CDR3 is 15 amino acids. Per germline, CDR1 MDHEN and CDR2 SYDVKM.

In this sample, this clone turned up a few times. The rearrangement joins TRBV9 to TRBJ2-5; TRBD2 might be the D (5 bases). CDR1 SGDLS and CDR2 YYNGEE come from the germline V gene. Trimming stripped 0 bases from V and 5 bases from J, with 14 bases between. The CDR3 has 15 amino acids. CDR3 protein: CASSVGGARGETQYF. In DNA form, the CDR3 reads TGTGCCAGCAGCGTAGGTGGCGCTAGAGGGGAGACCCAGTACTTC.